A single sample gave rise to the 32 T cell receptor beta chains below, sequenced in a study of fetal regulatory T cell absence and autoimmunity. Assay: immunoSEQ multiplex PCR; the TCRdb copy retains only in-frame clones and omits some. The sample records 45,000 to 50,000 clones, about 80% being singletons. The sample was cord blood. The receptors were gathered from a newborn boy with IPEX syndrome.

The chain employs TRBV9 and TRBJ2-3; D remains ambiguous. Germline lookup yields CDR1 SGDLS and CDR2 YYNGEE. This CDR3 spans 14 amino acids. Deletions cut 3 bases from V and 2 bases from J, with 10 bases between. The CDR3 sequence is CASSAERPTDTQYF. The CDR3 DNA sequence: TGTGCCAGCAGCGCCGAGAGACCCACAGATACGCAGTATTTT.

This chain connects TRBV11-2 to TRBJ2-3; 8 bases line up with TRBD2. The CDR3 is 12 amino acids. J lost 11 bases, V lost 3 bases, and 4 bases had no gene match. Germline loops: CDR1 SGHAT, CDR2 FQNNGV. In nucleotides, the CDR3 is TGTGCCAGCAGCTTTCCGGGGGGGGTGCAGTATTTT. The encoded protein is CASSFPGGVQYF. The whole variable domain, filled in from reference TRBV11-2 and TRBJ2-3, reads EAGVAQSPRYKIIEKRQSVAFWCNPISGHATLYWYQQILGQGPKLLIQFQNNGVVDDSQLPKDRFSAERLKGVDSTLKIQPAKLEDSAVYLCASSFPGGVQYFGPGTRLTVL.

This clone was recorded only once. The chain carries TRBV5-1 and TRBJ1-4; TRBD1 aligns across 7 bases. Germline V gene sequence: CDR1 SGHRS, CDR2 YFSETQ. The ends lost 5 bases at V and 4 bases at J; junction bases unmatched: 2. This CDR3 spans 13 amino acids. The CDR3, as DNA: TGCGCCAGCAGGGGGGACAGTAATGAAAAACTGTTTTTT. Translated, it gives CASRGDSNEKLFF.

V is TRBV6-5 and J is TRBJ2-3; D not certain. Between the trimmed V and J ends, which lost 3 bases and 0 bases, there was a span of 10 bases. CDR1 is MNHEY, CDR2 SVGAGI, per germline. The CDR3 loop spans 15 amino acids. Written as DNA, the CDR3 is TGTGCCAGCAGTTATGGGGTCCGGAGCACAGATACGCAGTATTTT. This encodes CASSYGVRSTDTQYF.

V is TRBV7-9 and J is TRBJ2-1; 14 nucleotides align to TRBD2. There are 16 residues in the CDR3. With 5 bases clipped from V and 6 bases from J, the junction kept 6 bases outside the gene matches. Germline V gives CDR1 SEHNR, CDR2 FQNEAQ (reference sequence). The CDR3 is CASSQSGTSGGNEQFF. Here the CDR3 DNA reads TGTGCCAGCAGCCAAAGCGGGACTAGCGGGGGCAATGAGCAGTTCTTC.

This clone was picked up one time. V usage is TRBV2 and J usage is TRBJ2-3, with 14 bases lining up with TRBD2. The ends lost 6 bases at V and 4 bases at J; junction bases unmatched: 6. The CDR3 loop spans 16 amino acids. Per germline, CDR1 SNHLY and CDR2 FYNNEI. The DNA of the CDR3 is TGTGCCAGCAGGACTAGCGGGGGGGCCGAGGCAGATACGCAGTATTTT. Its protein is CASRTSGGAEADTQYF. The full variable domain, rest sourced from reference TRBV2 and TRBJ2-3, is EPEVTQTPSHQVTQMGQEVILRCVPISNHLYFYWYRQILGQKVEFLVSFYNNEISEKSEIFDDQFSVERPDGSNFTLKIRSTKLEDSAMYFCASRTSGGAEADTQYFGPGTRLTVL.

This chain uses TRBV6-5 with TRBJ1-2; TRBD1 matches 7 bases. This CDR3 comprises 13 residues. J gave up 4 bases and V 6 bases, and 5 bases lay outside the gene matches. Germline assignment: CDR1 MNHEY and CDR2 SVGAGI. The CDR3 DNA reads TGTGCCAGCAGCCAGGGGGGCGGCTATGGCTACACCTTC. Protein: CASSQGGGYGYTF.

This chain's CDR3 is CASSLGDRGLNTEAFF. The CDR3 region has the DNA TGCGCCAGCAGCTTAGGGGACAGGGGGCTGAACACTGAAGCTTTCTTT. The chain employs TRBV5-1 and TRBJ1-1, with 12 positions matching TRBD1. V dropped 2 bases and J dropped 0; count of bases not matched to a gene: 2. Germline CDR1 SGHRS, CDR2 YFSETQ. The CDR3 runs to 16 residues.

The V call is TRBV6-5, the J call TRBJ1-2; perhaps TRBD1 as D (6 bases). V lost 7 bases, J lost 4 bases, and 19 bases lay in between. The CDR3 spans 15 residues. Germline lookup yields CDR1 MNHEY and CDR2 SVGAGI. The CDR3: CASTPVGEGGYGYTF. The CDR3 DNA is TGTGCCAGCACCCCGGTGGGAGAAGGGGGCTATGGCTACACCTTC.

V and J are TRBV6-5 and TRBJ1-1, with D hard to call. In germline, CDR1 is MNHEY, CDR2 SVGAGI. The V gene lost 2 bases and the J gene lost 0 bases, with 10 bases spanning the gap. CDR3 length: 15 amino acids. The DNA of the CDR3 is TGTGCCAGCAGTTACGGGGTCACGGTGAACACTGAAGCTTTCTTT. Its protein is CASSYGVTVNTEAFF.

In this sample, this clone turned up once. The V gene is TRBV19, the J gene TRBJ1-2, with 7 bases matching TRBD1. CDR1 and CDR2 (germline): LNHDA, SQIVND (reference sequence). V dropped 5 bases and J dropped 3; count of bases not matched to a gene: 3. There are 13 residues in the CDR3. CDR3 amino acids: CASSFRGDYGYTF. The CDR3 nucleotides are TGTGCCAGTAGTTTCAGGGGGGACTATGGCTACACCTTC.

The CDR3 here is CASSHESTGQGRGYTF. As DNA, the CDR3 is TGCGCCAGCAGCCATGAAAGTACGGGACAGGGAAGAGGCTACACCTTC. The rearrangement uses TRBV4-1 and TRBJ1-2; 9 nucleotides agree with TRBD1. V was clipped by 3 bases and J by 8 bases; unmatched bases: 13. Germline-derived CDR1 and CDR2 are MGHRA and YSYEKL. The CDR3 covers 16 residues.

This clone was seen more than once but under ten times. The chain has TRBV11-2 and TRBJ1-5; unclear D gene. The CDR3 sequence is 13 residues long. Germline V lookup: CDR1 SGHAT, CDR2 FQNNGV. V shed 1 base and J shed 2 bases, with 3 bases lying between them. The CDR3 sequence is CASSLAGNQPQHF. The CDR3 coding sequence is TGTGCCAGCAGCTTAGCAGGCAATCAGCCCCAGCATTTT.

The rearrangement joins TRBV5-4 to TRBJ1-1; D is unclear. Germline V gives CDR1 SGHNT, CDR2 YYREEE (reference sequence). V was shortened by 0 bases and J by 2 bases, with 5 bases between the two germline ends. This CDR3 region has 13 residues. CDR3 in amino acids: CASSLDPNTEAFF. CDR3 nucleotide sequence: TGTGCCAGCAGCTTGGATCCCAACACTGAAGCTTTCTTT.

The chain joins TRBV19 to TRBJ1-2; D unclear. This CDR3 spans 12 amino acids. V shed 3 bases and J shed 11 bases, with 13 bases lying between them. From germline, CDR1 is LNHDA and CDR2 SQIVND (reference sequence). The CDR3 bases are TGTGCCAGTAGTATCGGAGGGAGTGGGTACACCTTC. Residues: CASSIGGSGYTF.

The V call is TRBV11-3, the J call TRBJ2-3; 9 nucleotides agree with TRBD2. The CDR3 length is 15 residues. Germline V gives CDR1 SGHNT, CDR2 YENEEA. V shed 2 bases and J 1 base; nucleotides not matched to a gene: 1. Written as DNA, the CDR3 is TGTGCCAGCAGCTTAAGACTAGCGGGCACAGATACGCAGTATTTT. Amino acids: CASSLRLAGTDTQYF.

CDR3 nucleotide sequence: TGTGCCGGGGACCTTCACCGGGATGGCTATGGCTACACCTTC. As protein: CAGDLHRDGYGYTF. This chain links TRBV30 with TRBJ1-2; the D gene is possibly TRBD1 (5 bases). Per the germline V gene, CDR1 is GTSNPN and CDR2 is SVGIG (reference sequence). The V end lost 8 bases, the J end lost 4 bases, and 20 bases lay between the germline ends. The CDR3 runs 14 residues. The variable domain in full, with the rest retrieved from reference TRBV30 and TRBJ1-2, is SQTIHQWPATLVQPVGSPLSLECTVEGTSNPNLYWYRQAAGRGLQLLFYSVGIGQISSEVPQNLSASRPQDRQFILSSKKLLLSDSGFYLCAGDLHRDGYGYTFGSGTRLTVV.

The chain joins TRBV18 to TRBJ1-3; a possible D gene is TRBD1 (5 bases). Germline CDR1 reads KGHSH; CDR2 reads LQKENI. V was shortened by 1 base and J by 6 bases, with 13 bases between the two germline ends. The CDR3 contains 15 residues. The CDR3 protein is CASSPLGGKENTIYF. CDR3 DNA: TGTGCCAGCTCACCACTGGGGGGAAAGGAAAACACCATATATTTT.

The V gene is TRBV6-1, the J gene TRBJ2-5; D may be TRBD1 or TRBD2 (6 bases each). V lost 1 base and J lost 2, with 11 bases in between. The CDR3 spans 15 residues. Germline assignment: CDR1 MNHNS and CDR2 SASEGT. CDR3 nucleotide sequence: TGTGCCAGCAGTGAAGTGTGGGGGGCGCAAGAGACCCAGTACTTC. The encoded protein is CASSEVWGAQETQYF.

This sequence joins TRBV5-1 and TRBJ2-5, with D possibly being TRBD2 (5 bases). Between the trimmed V and J ends, which lost 0 bases and 0 bases, there was a span of 9 bases. Germline assignment: CDR1 SGHRS and CDR2 YFSETQ. The CDR3 spans 15 residues. The CDR3 reads CASSLVLAYQETQYF. Here the CDR3 DNA reads TGCGCCAGCAGCTTGGTGCTAGCTTACCAAGAGACCCAGTACTTC.

This clone was picked up a small number of times. The J gene is TRBJ1-5, the V gene TRBV19; tentatively, D is TRBD1 (5 bases). V was pared by 5 bases and J by 6 bases, with 8 bases between. The CDR3 is 12 residues long. Germline values: CDR1 LNHDA, CDR2 SQIVND (reference sequence). CDR3 nucleotides: TGTGCCAGTAGTCGGGGGAGTCAGCCCCAGCATTTT. This codes for CASSRGSQPQHF.

V and J are TRBV10-2 and TRBJ2-7; perhaps TRBD2 as D (7 bases). V lost 4 bases and J lost 4, with 20 bases in between. The CDR3 runs 16 residues. Germline CDR1 is WSHSY and CDR2 is SAAADI. As DNA, the CDR3 is TGCGCCAGCAGTGGGGGTCAGGGGAGGGGTTGGTACGAGCAGTACTTC. Translation: CASSGGQGRGWYEQYF.

The chain employs TRBV30 and TRBJ2-7, with no clear D. Trimming left V 0 bases short and J 2 bases short, with 17 bases between. The CDR3 spans 16 residues. Germline CDR1 is GTSNPN and CDR2 is SVGIG (reference sequence). The CDR3 loop reads CAWSVGPLAGAYEQYF. Written as DNA, the CDR3 is TGTGCCTGGAGTGTTGGCCCTCTGGCAGGCGCCTACGAGCAGTACTTC.

The chain combines TRBV9 with TRBJ2-2; D is perhaps TRBD1 (6 bases). Between the trimmed V and J ends, which lost 3 bases and 3 bases, there was a span of 9 bases. The CDR3 totals 14 residues. Germline CDR1 is SGDLS and CDR2 is YYNGEE. The CDR3 sequence: CASSEDSYTGELFF. For the CDR3, the DNA is TGTGCCAGCAGCGAGGACAGCTACACCGGGGAGCTGTTTTTT.

V usage is TRBV5-6 and J usage is TRBJ2-7; D gene ambiguous. With 2 bases removed from V and 0 bases from J, the gap between germline ends came to 12 bases. The CDR3 consists of 15 residues. CDR1 is SGHDT, CDR2 YYEEEE, per germline. In nucleotides, the CDR3 is TGTGCCAGCAGCTTAACCCCGGCCAGCTCCTACGAGCAGTACTTC. It codes for CASSLTPASSYEQYF. Together with reference TRBV5-6 and TRBJ2-7, the CDR3 gives the full variable domain: DAGVTQSPTHLIKTRGQQVTLRCSPKSGHDTVSWYQQALGQGPQFIFQYYEEEERQRGNFPDRFSGHQFPNYSSELNVNALLLGDSALYLCASSLTPASSYEQYFGPGTRLTVT.

The chain combines TRBV19 with TRBJ2-1; D not certain. The V and J ends lost 1 base and 7 bases respectively, with 11 bases between them. The CDR3 loop spans 14 amino acids. Germline V gene lookup returns CDR1 LNHDA and CDR2 SQIVND (reference sequence). Here the CDR3 reads CASSIGKRWNEQFF. The CDR3, as DNA: TGTGCCAGTAGTATAGGGAAAAGGTGGAATGAGCAGTTCTTC.

The CDR3 DNA reads as TGTGCCAGCAGCTTAGCTGGGTTCCAAGAGACCCAGTACTTC. Protein sequence: CASSLAGFQETQYF. The chain recombines TRBV7-6 with TRBJ2-5; no clear D. Germline loops: CDR1 SGHVS, CDR2 FNYEAQ. V was trimmed by 0 bases and J by 1 base, leaving 6 bases between them. There are 14 residues in the CDR3.

The rearrangement joins TRBV7-6 to TRBJ2-5; D remains unclear. V lost 5 bases and J 7 bases, leaving 14 bases between the germline ends. The CDR3 runs 13 residues. The germline CDR1 and CDR2 sequences are SGHVS and FNYEAQ. The CDR3 nucleotides are TGTGCCAGCAGCGCCAGGCAGGCTGGGACCCAGTACTTC. This encodes CASSARQAGTQYF.

This chain joins TRBV19 and TRBJ1-2; D perhaps matches TRBD1 (5 bases). The CDR3 contains 13 residues. V was pared by 1 base and J by 2 bases, with 5 bases between. From germline, CDR1 is LNHDA and CDR2 SQIVND (reference sequence). The CDR3 region is CASSIGDNYGYTF. CDR3 bases: TGTGCCAGTAGTATAGGGGACAACTATGGCTACACCTTC.

This clone has a single count. The chain links TRBV7-2 to TRBJ1-2; 8 nucleotides match TRBD1. CDR3 length equals 13 residues. Germline-derived CDR1 and CDR2 are SGHTA and FQGNSA. The V gene end was trimmed by 2 bases and the J gene end by 4 bases; junction bases not matched to a gene: 0. CDR3 in DNA: TGTGCCAGCAGCTTACAGGGGGCCTATGGCTACACCTTC. Its translation: CASSLQGAYGYTF.

This chain joins TRBV30 and TRBJ1-1; 8 positions agree with TRBD1. Germline CDR1 GTSNPN, CDR2 SVGIG (reference sequence). The CDR3 is 14 residues long. J was trimmed by 4 bases and V by 6 bases; bases with no gene match: 10. The CDR3, as DNA: TGTGCCTGCCGCTTGGACAGGGTGGCCACTGAAGCTTTCTTT. Translated, it gives CACRLDRVATEAFF. Drawing the rest from reference TRBV30 and TRBJ1-1, the complete variable domain is SQTIHQWPATLVQPVGSPLSLECTVEGTSNPNLYWYRQAAGRGLQLLFYSVGIGQISSEVPQNLSASRPQDRQFILSSKKLLLSDSGFYLCACRLDRVATEAFFGQGTRLTVV.

This chain joins TRBV5-1 and TRBJ1-1; D call uncertain. This CDR3 has 10 residues. Trimming left V 2 bases short and J 13 bases short, with 9 bases between. Germline CDR1 SGHRS, CDR2 YFSETQ. Here the CDR3 reads CASSLHYGFF. CDR3 coding DNA: TGCGCCAGCAGCTTACACTATGGTTTCTTT. Together with reference TRBV5-1 and TRBJ1-1, the CDR3 gives the full variable domain: KAGVTQTPRYLIKTRGQQVTLSCSPISGHRSVSWYQQTPGQGLQFLFEYFSETQRNKGNFPGRFSGRQFSNSRSEMNVSTLELGDSALYLCASSLHYGFFGQGTRLTVV.